This T cell receptor (beta chain) was recorded in a study of HIV-infected patients and healthy controls. Findings and caveats of the study: With just sixteen HIV-infected individuals processed, the findings' generality was considered strongly limited. Compared with untreated HIV+ repertoires, healthy controls showed roughly threefold more distinct CDR3s and higher Shannon diversity. Healthy controls carried many MAIT alpha-chain CDR3s, while HIV+ repertoires had few.

Follow-up blood was drawn about 14 weeks, roughly three months, after antiretroviral therapy began. Whole blood was used without fractionation, so all unsorted peripheral T cells were included. This clonotype was counted ten times or more. Antigen specificity is unknown. This CDR3 has 15 amino acids. Germline V gene lookup returns CDR1 SNHLY and CDR2 FYNNEI. Trimming cost V 6 bases and J 7 bases, with 22 bases left between them. Alpha and beta constant-region primers primed reverse transcription of about 500 ng RNA. Using multiplexing indices, alpha and beta chain libraries were generated apart by chain-specific third strand synthesis. A 12-nucleotide barcode per molecule came from two concatenated random hexamers added pre-amplification. Via MiXCR, TCRdb re-called the 5' RACE reads, giving one row per CDR3 protein. Of about 14,000 distinct CDR3 sequences listed, more than 10% were seen once; the top ten hold roughly 40%.

The V and J genes are TRBV2 and TRBJ2-7, with D possibly being TRBD2 (5 bases). This sequence originates from an adult with HIV infection. The donor label of this sample is uncertain. This specimen was blood, taken during antiretroviral therapy. The CDR3 loop reads CASSPRGTSGAEQYF. In nucleotides, the CDR3 is TGTGCCAGCAGCCCCCGAGGTACCAGCGGAGCGGAGCAGTACTTC. Filled out from reference TRBV2 and TRBJ2-7, the complete variable domain reads EPEVTQTPSHQVTQMGQEVILRCVPISNHLYFYWYRQILGQKVEFLVSFYNNEISEKSEIFDDQFSVERPDGSNFTLKIRSTKLEDSAMYFCASSPRGTSGAEQYFGPGTRLTVT.